A selection of T cell receptor beta chains follows, all from one sample in a study of siplizumab effects on memory and regulatory T cells. Method: immunoSEQ multiplex PCR; TCRdb's copy keeps in-frame clones and lacks some. The sample carries about 100,000 clones, around 90% recorded once. The material sequenced was non-Treg CD4+ T cells sorted from blood. The receptors stem from a human donor in good health. CDR3s include the opening cysteine and the closing phenylalanine or tryptophan. Each record gives: V gene, CDR3 length, D gene, J gene, clone size, CDR3 DNA, CDR3 protein. The D gene is left open where the match is weak. Clone size is shown for a subset of rows, as once, few, many or a class of expanded clone.

TRBV7-9	14	TRBD2	TRBJ2-1	NA	TGTGCCAGCAGCTTAACTAGCGGGAGTTTCGAGCAGTTCTTC	CASSLTSGSFEQFF
TRBV5-5	13	TRBD2	TRBJ2-7	NA	TGTGCCAGCGCGGGAGTTCCATACTACGAGCAGTACTTC	CASAGVPYYEQYF
TRBV5-4	14	TRBD1	TRBJ1-1	once	TGTGCCAGCAGCCAACAGGGGGCGTACACTGAAGCTTTCTTT	CASSQQGAYTEAFF
TRBV5-5	16	NA	TRBJ1-1	few	TGTGCCAGCAGCTTGGAGGGCAGGGGTTCGAACACTGAAGCTTTCTTT	CASSLEGRGSNTEAFF
TRBV5-5	13	NA	TRBJ1-2	NA	TGTGCCAGCAGCTTGGGACAGTTCGATGGCTACACCTTC	CASSLGQFDGYTF
TRBV6-1	13	TRBD2	TRBJ2-5	NA	TGTGCCAGCGTCCGGCGGGAGGAAATGACCCAGTACTTC	CASVRREEMTQYF
TRBV21-1	15	NA	TRBJ1-1	NA	TGTGCCAGCAGCAAGGGACCTGCTGGGCCCACTGAAGCTTTCTTT	CASSKGPAGPTEAFF
TRBV14	16	TRBD2	TRBJ2-7	NA	TGTGCCAGCAGCCATCCCTCGACTAGCGACTCCTACGAGCAGTACTTC	CASSHPSTSDSYEQYF
TRBV4-1	17	TRBD1	TRBJ1-1	NA	TGCGCCAGCAGCCCGAGGACAGGGAATCGAGGGAACACTGAAGCTTTCTTT	CASSPRTGNRGNTEAFF
TRBV10-3	17	NA	TRBJ1-1	NA	TGTGCCATCAGTGACCCGGATGTATTATTGAGGAACACTGAAGCTTTCTTT	CAISDPDVLLRNTEAFF
TRBV9	14	NA	TRBJ2-7	NA	TGTGCCAGCAGCACCCAGGCCGACCCCCTCGAGCAGTACTTC	CASSTQADPLEQYF
TRBV7-2	12	NA	TRBJ2-5	NA	TGTGCCAGCAGCCGACGCCAAGAGACCCAGTACTTC	CASSRRQETQYF
TRBV9	15	TRBD2	TRBJ2-3	NA	TGTGCCAGCAGTTCTAGCGGAGGCAGCACAGATACGCAGTATTTT	CASSSSGGSTDTQYF
TRBV7-3	15	TRBD1	TRBJ1-1	NA	TGTGCCAGCAGCTTAACCCCGACAGGGTACACTGAAGCTTTCTTT	CASSLTPTGYTEAFF
TRBV30	15	NA	TRBJ1-5	NA	TGTGCCTGGAGTTGGTCGGACTTACGGAATCAGCCCCAGCATTTT	CAWSWSDLRNQPQHF
TRBV12-2	18	NA	TRBJ2-7	NA	TGTGCAAGTCGCTCATCGACTAGCGGGAGCCCCGCTCTACGCGAGCAGTACTTC	CASRSSTSGSPALREQYF
TRBV27	15	NA	TRBJ2-7	NA	TGTGCCAGCAGCCTGGCGCCTTATTCGAACTACGAGCAGTACTTC	CASSLAPYSNYEQYF
TRBV7-3	15	NA	TRBJ1-1	few	TGTGCCAGCAGCAATCAGGGAGTAGGGAGCACTGAAGCTTTCTTT	CASSNQGVGSTEAFF
TRBV6-1	11	NA	TRBJ1-2	NA	TGTGCCAGCGTCAGGGGATATGGCTACACCTTC	CASVRGYGYTF
TRBV9	15	NA	TRBJ1-1	once	TGTGCCAGCAGCGTAAGGGCAGGCCTCAACACTGAAGCTTTCTTT	CASSVRAGLNTEAFF
TRBV2	14	TRBD2	TRBJ2-1	NA	TGTGCCAGCAGTAGACTAGCGGGAGCCGGTGAGCAGTTCTTC	CASSRLAGAGEQFF
TRBV19	15	NA	TRBJ2-5	NA	TGTGCCAGTAGTATAGATAGGACCCAGAGGGAGACCCAGTACTTC	CASSIDRTQRETQYF
TRBV5-5	17	TRBD2	TRBJ2-5	NA	TGTGCCAGCAGCCGCAGGACTAGCGGGACGGGGCAAGAGACCCAGTACTTC	CASSRRTSGTGQETQYF
TRBV19	18	TRBD1	TRBJ2-4	NA	TGTGCCAGTAGTATACCACGGGACAGGGGGCTTGCCAAAAACATTCAGTACTTC	CASSIPRDRGLAKNIQYF
TRBV4-2	15	NA	TRBJ1-1	NA	TGTGCCAGCAGCCCCGTCGGGCTAGGGAACACTGAAGCTTTCTTT	CASSPVGLGNTEAFF
TRBV9	16	NA	TRBJ1-3	NA	TGTGCCAGCAGCCCGATGGGGGGGGCCTCTGGAAACACCATATATTTT	CASSPMGGASGNTIYF
TRBV11-3	15	TRBD1	TRBJ2-7	NA	TGTGCCAGCAGCTTCCGGGGACAGGGGGCTGTCGAGCAGTACTTC	CASSFRGQGAVEQYF
TRBV7-8	15	TRBD2	TRBJ2-7	NA	TGTGCCAGCAGCTTATTTTCCGGGACTAGCTACGAGCAGTACTTC	CASSLFSGTSYEQYF
TRBV5-1	15	TRBD1	TRBJ1-6	NA	TGCGCCAGCAGCTTGGTAGGGACAGGGGATTCACCCCTCCACTTT	CASSLVGTGDSPLHF
TRBV11-3	15	NA	TRBJ2-1	NA	TGTGCCAGCAGCCCGGGCGGTCTTGTCGGGGATGAGCAGTTCTTC	CASSPGGLVGDEQFF
TRBV6-1	14	TRBD1	TRBJ1-1	NA	TGTGCCAGCAGTGAACAGGGGGCCTCGGCTGAAGCTTTCTTT	CASSEQGASAEAFF
TRBV21-1	17	NA	TRBJ2-1	NA	TGTGCCAGCAGCACCCCACCCCGGGACAGGTCCTACAATGAGCAGTTCTTC	CASSTPPRDRSYNEQFF
TRBV4-1	14	NA	TRBJ1-3	NA	TGCGCCAGCAGCCAGGTGGGAGGGTTGAACACCATATATTTT	CASSQVGGLNTIYF
TRBV30	11	NA	TRBJ2-5	once	TGTGCCTGGACAGGGACAGAGACCCAGTACTTC	CAWTGTETQYF
TRBV29-1	13	NA	TRBJ2-3	NA	TGCAGCATACAGGCCGGGGGCACAGATACGCAGTATTTT	CSIQAGGTDTQYF
TRBV28	14	TRBD1	TRBJ2-1	NA	TGTGCCAGCAGAGGACAGGGGGTCTACAATGAGCAGTTCTTC	CASRGQGVYNEQFF
TRBV30	13	NA	TRBJ1-1	NA	TGTGCCTGGGGGAACAGCGGGAGAACTGAAGCTTTCTTT	CAWGNSGRTEAFF
TRBV18	13	NA	TRBJ2-5	NA	TGTGCCAGCTCACCTGCCTCCCAAGAGACCCAGTACTTC	CASSPASQETQYF
TRBV7-9	14	TRBD2	TRBJ2-7	NA	TGTGCCAGCACCGTAGCGGGAGTGGCCTACGAGCAGTACTTC	CASTVAGVAYEQYF
TRBV10-3	12	NA	TRBJ2-7	NA	TGTGCCATCGGTTCTGAGCTCTACGAGCAGTACTTC	CAIGSELYEQYF
TRBV7-6	18	NA	TRBJ1-4	once	TGTGCCAGCAGCTTAAATCCGTCGGTGGCAACAACTAATGAAAAACTGTTTTTT	CASSLNPSVATTNEKLFF
TRBV20-1	11	NA	TRBJ1-4	NA	TGCAGAGCAGGCGCTAATGAAAAACTGTTTTTT	CRAGANEKLFF
TRBV13	13	NA	TRBJ1-1	NA	TGTGCCAGCAAACTAGGAGGGGACACTGAAGCTTTCTTT	CASKLGGDTEAFF
TRBV19	13	TRBD2	TRBJ2-7	NA	TGTGCCAGTAGTAGATCGGGAGGCTACGAGCAGTACTTC	CASSRSGGYEQYF
TRBV2	14	TRBD1	TRBJ1-1	NA	TGTGCCAGCTTACAACAGGGGGCGGCCACTGAAGCTTTCTTT	CASLQQGAATEAFF
TRBV7-8	15	TRBD2	TRBJ2-7	NA	TGTGCCAGCAGCCCGCTAGCGGGAATAATCTACGAGCAGTACTTC	CASSPLAGIIYEQYF
TRBV12-5	15	TRBD2	TRBJ2-3	NA	TGTGCTAGTGGTTTGATCCTAGCGGGACCAGATACGCAGTATTTT	CASGLILAGPDTQYF
TRBV19	15	TRBD1	TRBJ2-1	once	TGTGCCAGTAGTAAGGGGGCGAATTTATACAATGAGCAGTTCTTC	CASSKGANLYNEQFF
TRBV18	13	NA	TRBJ1-1	NA	TGTGCCAGCTCACCACAAATGAACACTGAAGCTTTCTTT	CASSPQMNTEAFF
TRBV5-1	15	NA	TRBJ1-3	NA	TGCGCCAGCAGCCCAACACAGGTCTCTGGAAACACCATATATTTT	CASSPTQVSGNTIYF
TRBV5-4	13	NA	TRBJ2-5	NA	TGTGCCAGCAGCTGGGCCAACCAAGAGACCCAGTACTTC	CASSWANQETQYF
TRBV6-5	13	NA	TRBJ1-1	once	TGTGCCAGCAGTTACTCCCATGGGACTGATATATTCTTT	CASSYSHGTDIFF
TRBV7-9	14	TRBD1	TRBJ1-4	NA	TGTGCCAGCAGCTTGGACAGGGTTTATGAAAAACTGTTTTTT	CASSLDRVYEKLFF